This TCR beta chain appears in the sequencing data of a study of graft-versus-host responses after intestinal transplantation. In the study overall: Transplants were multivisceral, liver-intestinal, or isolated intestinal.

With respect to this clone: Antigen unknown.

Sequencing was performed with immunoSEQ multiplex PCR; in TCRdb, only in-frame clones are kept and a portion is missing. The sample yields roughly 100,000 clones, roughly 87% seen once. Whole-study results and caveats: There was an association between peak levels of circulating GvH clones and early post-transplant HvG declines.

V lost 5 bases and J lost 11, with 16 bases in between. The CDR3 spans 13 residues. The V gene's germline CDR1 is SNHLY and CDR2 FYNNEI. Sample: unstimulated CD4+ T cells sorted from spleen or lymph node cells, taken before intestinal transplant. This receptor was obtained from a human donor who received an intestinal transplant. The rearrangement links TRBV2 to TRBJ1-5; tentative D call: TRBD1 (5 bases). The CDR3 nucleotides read TGTGCCAGCAGTCCGACAGTTGAATTAGCCCAGCATTTT. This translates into CASSPTVELAQHF.